Listed here are 21 T cell receptor beta chains from one sample, sequenced in a study of regulatory T cells. Amplification used 52 TRBV primers and 13 TRBJ primers. The method was immunoSEQ multiplex PCR; TCRdb's version includes in-frame clones alone and lacks a portion of them. Of 25,000 to 40,000 clones in the sample, roughly 93% were seen once. General study points: Hydrophobic residues at CDR3 positions 6 and 7 were enriched in conventional CD4+ T cells of CD3G-deficient patients.

No cognate antigen is known for these TCRs. Source material: conventional CD4+ T cells sorted from blood. These receptors originate from a child under 10 years old with CD3G deficiency.

The chain links TRBV18 to TRBJ2-7; 9 nucleotides line up with TRBD1. The ends lost 2 bases at V and 6 bases at J; junction bases unmatched: 8. Germline assignment: CDR1 KGHSH and CDR2 LQKENI. This CDR3 contains 15 residues. The CDR3 sequence is CASSPVGQGGGEQYF. Written as DNA, the CDR3 is TGTGCCAGCTCACCAGTGGGACAGGGAGGCGGCGAGCAGTACTTC.

The J gene is TRBJ2-7, the V gene TRBV6-1, with 11 bases that match TRBD2. The germline gives CDR1 MNHNS, CDR2 SASEGT. V gave up 2 bases and J gave up 4 bases; unmatched junction bases: 4. The CDR3 consists of 15 residues. The CDR3 region has the DNA TGTGCCAGCAGTGAATATCTAGCGGGAGGTTACGAGCAGTACTTC. Amino acids: CASSEYLAGGYEQYF.

The chain carries TRBV11-2 and TRBJ2-7; D is unresolved. V lost 1 base and J 5 bases, leaving 9 bases between the germline ends. This CDR3 has 13 amino acids. From germline, CDR1 is SGHAT and CDR2 FQNNGV. CDR3 in DNA: TGTGCCAGCAGCTTAGGGCGCCTCCACGAGCAGTACTTC. The encoded protein is CASSLGRLHEQYF.

DNA of the CDR3: TGTGCCAGCAGTTTCAGGGGAGTCAATCAGCCCCAGCATTTT. Protein product: CASSFRGVNQPQHF. V usage is TRBV28 and J usage is TRBJ1-5; a weak D match, TRBD1 (6 bases). Between the trimmed V and J ends, which lost 3 bases and 3 bases, there was a span of 9 bases. From germline, CDR1 is MDHEN and CDR2 SYDVKM. This CDR3 region has 14 residues.

The J gene is TRBJ2-7, the V gene TRBV6-1, with D maybe TRBD2 (5 bases). V was trimmed by 3 bases and J by 3 bases, leaving 6 bases between them. This CDR3 has 12 amino acids. Per germline, CDR1 MNHNS and CDR2 SASEGT. The CDR3 DNA reads as TGTGCCAGCAGTGAGAGGGTCTACGAGCAGTACTTC. Protein: CASSERVYEQYF.

This sequence joins TRBV28 and TRBJ1-5; D call uncertain. Germline V gene lookup returns CDR1 MDHEN and CDR2 SYDVKM. V was trimmed by 5 bases and J by 2 bases, leaving 10 bases between them. The CDR3 totals 14 residues. This CDR3 reads CASSPQLGNQPQHF. The CDR3 DNA is TGTGCCAGCAGTCCGCAGTTGGGCAATCAGCCCCAGCATTTT.

J is TRBJ1-1 and V is TRBV6-7; D is undetermined. TRBV6-7 is sorted into the ORF group, with uncertain function. V was clipped by 6 bases and J by 10 bases, with 21 bases between them. The length of the CDR3 is 14 residues. In DNA form, the CDR3 reads TGTGCCAGCAGCCCCGAGGCGGCGGGCGTCGGAGCTTTCTTT. It codes for CASSPEAAGVGAFF.

This chain links TRBV6-6 with TRBJ1-2; 7 nucleotides match TRBD1. CDR3 length equals 15 residues. V was pared by 6 bases and J by 7 bases, with 14 bases of the junction left unmatched. CDR1 is MNHNY, CDR2 SVGAGI, per germline (reference sequence). Here the CDR3 DNA reads TGTGCCAGCAGCCCCTCGACAGGGCCCTTAAGTGGCTACACCTTC. Protein product: CASSPSTGPLSGYTF.

The chain's CDR3 is CASSLQGANTEAFF. CDR3 DNA: TGCGCCAGCAGCTTGCAGGGGGCGAACACTGAAGCTTTCTTT. The gene calls are TRBV5-1 and TRBJ1-1; TRBD1 aligns across 8 bases. Trimming removed 1 base from V and 1 base from J; junction bases left unmatched: 0. Germline loops: CDR1 SGHRS, CDR2 YFSETQ. The CDR3 loop spans 14 amino acids.

The chain recombines TRBV6-1 with TRBJ2-6, with unresolved D. Trimming took off 4 bases at V and 0 bases at J, with 7 bases between the two ends. Germline CDR1 MNHNS, CDR2 SASEGT. The CDR3 extends over 15 amino acids. The CDR3 spells CASSAEGSGANVLTF. The CDR3 DNA is TGTGCCAGCAGTGCAGAAGGCTCTGGGGCCAACGTCCTGACTTTC.

This clone has only one observation. V gene TRBV28 combines with J gene TRBJ2-7; TRBD1 agrees at 11 bases. J was trimmed by 4 bases and V by 4 bases; bases with no gene match: 6. The CDR3 extends over 15 amino acids. Per germline, CDR1 MDHEN and CDR2 SYDVKM. CDR3 amino acids: CASSSPGQGEYEQYF. The DNA for the CDR3 is TGTGCCAGCAGTTCACCGGGACAGGGGGAATACGAGCAGTACTTC.

CDR3 DNA: TGTGCCAGCAGCCTACTAGCGGGAGACCGCCGGCAGTACTTC. Protein: CASSLLAGDRRQYF. This chain connects TRBV28 to TRBJ2-7; the match to TRBD2 covers 11 bases. Trimming took 6 bases from V and 9 from J; bases not matched to a gene: 10. This CDR3 has 14 residues. Per the germline V gene, CDR1 is MDHEN and CDR2 is SYDVKM.

The sample holds one count of this clone. This sequence joins TRBV7-9 and TRBJ1-1, with D possibly being TRBD1 (6 bases). The V end lost 5 bases, the J end lost 4 bases, and 20 bases lay between the germline ends. Germline V lookup: CDR1 SEHNR, CDR2 FQNEAQ (reference sequence). The CDR3 contains 16 residues. This CDR3 reads CASSLYRVGVSTEAFF. CDR3 sequence (DNA): TGTGCCAGCAGCCTATACAGGGTAGGTGTGAGCACTGAAGCTTTCTTT.

This clone occurred once. The V gene is TRBV28, the J gene TRBJ2-7; TRBD1 might be the D (7 bases). V was pared by 4 bases and J by 6 bases, with 19 bases between. The CDR3 covers 15 residues. The germline V gene encodes CDR1 MDHEN and CDR2 SYDVKM. CDR3 bases: TGTGCCAGCAGTTCGGCGGGACAGTGGTTGTCCGAGCAGTACTTC. Translated: CASSSAGQWLSEQYF. The full variable domain, rest sourced from reference TRBV28 and TRBJ2-7, is DVKVTQSSRYLVKRTGEKVFLECVQDMDHENMFWYRQDPGLGLRLIYFSYDVKMKEKGDIPEGYSVSREKKERFSLILESASTNQTSMYLCASSSAGQWLSEQYFGPGTRLTVT.

This sequence joins TRBV21-1 and TRBJ1-5. TRBV21-1 is reported as a pseudogene. This CDR3 spans 17 amino acids. This CDR3 reads CASSRVPEGGRNQPQHF. The CDR3 DNA is TGTGCCAGCAGCAGAGTTCCAGAGGGGGGCAGGAATCAGCCCCAGCATTTT.

The rearrangement links TRBV7-9 to TRBJ2-5, with 10 positions matching TRBD1. The CDR3 is 13 amino acids. The trim removed 6 bases at V and 9 bases at J, leaving 7 bases unmatched. Germline V gives CDR1 SEHNR, CDR2 FQNEAQ (reference sequence). CDR3 coding DNA: TGTGCCAGCAGTACCGGGACAGGGGCGGCCCAGTACTTC. It yields the protein CASSTGTGAAQYF.

This chain connects TRBV5-1 to TRBJ2-5, with 12 bases matching TRBD1. CDR3 length: 15 residues. After removal of 4 bases from V and 4 bases from J, the junction contained 5 bases not matched to a gene. Germline lookup yields CDR1 SGHRS and CDR2 YFSETQ. The CDR3 spells CASSGGQGAAETQYF. The CDR3 nucleotides are TGCGCCAGCAGCGGGGGACAGGGGGCTGCAGAGACCCAGTACTTC.

This chain connects TRBV28 to TRBJ2-7; D remains ambiguous. The V gene's germline CDR1 is MDHEN and CDR2 SYDVKM. V was trimmed by 4 bases and J by 7 bases, leaving 14 bases between them. The CDR3 consists of 13 residues. The CDR3 nucleotides read TGTGCCAGCAGTTATATCGGGCGGCCGGAGCAGTACTTC. Encoded protein: CASSYIGRPEQYF. The full variable domain, its missing parts supplied by reference TRBV28 and TRBJ2-7, is DVKVTQSSRYLVKRTGEKVFLECVQDMDHENMFWYRQDPGLGLRLIYFSYDVKMKEKGDIPEGYSVSREKKERFSLILESASTNQTSMYLCASSYIGRPEQYFGPGTRLTVT.

V and J are TRBV28 and TRBJ1-5, with 8 bases aligning to TRBD1. Trimming removed 7 bases from V and 6 bases from J; junction bases left unmatched: 11. From germline, CDR1 is MDHEN and CDR2 SYDVKM. The CDR3 loop spans 15 amino acids. This CDR3 reads CASKRAGGLGQPQHF. Here the CDR3 DNA reads TGTGCCAGCAAGCGGGCAGGGGGCCTAGGTCAGCCCCAGCATTTT.

This chain connects TRBV6-5 to TRBJ1-2, with TRBD1 matching over 8 bases. V lost 6 bases and J lost 8; bases outside the gene matches: 8. The CDR3 length is 13 residues. Per the germline V gene, CDR1 is MNHEY and CDR2 is SVGAGI. Here the CDR3 reads CASRTQGAQGYTF. For the CDR3, the DNA is TGTGCCAGCAGGACCCAGGGGGCGCAGGGCTACACCTTC.

This sequence joins TRBV6-6 and TRBJ1-4, with TRBD1 matching over 8 bases. The V and J ends lost 4 bases and 7 bases, in that order; junction bases with no gene match: 8. This CDR3 comprises 15 residues. Germline CDR1 MNHNY, CDR2 SVGAGI (reference sequence). CDR3 bases: TGTGCCAGCAGTTGGGGACAGGTTGATGGTGAAAAACTGTTTTTT. It translates to CASSWGQVDGEKLFF.